Described below is a single T cell receptor (beta chain) sequence and its context. Its specificity is not known. PCR involved 60 Vbeta and 13 Jbeta primers. As originally analysed: Unique TCR beta chains numbered roughly 84 million in a later analysis, with around 11 million shared. Measured with immunoSEQ multiplex PCR; TCRdb has only the in-frame clones, and not every one. V and J calls and clone size come straight from that table; D and trimming were deduced from the DNA. The table includes a few hundred thousand clones, about three quarters detected once. The data were taken from a study of cytomegalovirus exposure and HLA in healthy donors. Study results and limitations: For most TCR sequences rarity was the rule, although some public TCRs occurred in many donors.

The sequenced sample consisted of PBMCs. The TCR originated in a middle-aged man in good health and CMV-seronegative.

The CDR3 spells CASSLIPGTGEETQYF. DNA of the CDR3: TGTGCCAGCAGCTTGATTCCCGGGACAGGGGAAGAGACCCAGTACTTC. The gene calls are TRBV7-9 and TRBJ2-5, with TRBD1 matching 10 bases. V was pared by 3 bases and J by 3 bases, with 7 bases of the junction left unmatched. Germline loops: CDR1 SEHNR, CDR2 FQNEAQ (reference sequence). The CDR3 totals 16 residues.